Below, one T cell receptor beta chain is given with its context. Sequencing was performed with immunoSEQ multiplex PCR; in TCRdb, only in-frame clones are kept and a portion is missing. Here the sample spans 90,000 to 120,000 clones, approximately 90% being singletons. The data were taken from a study of T cell changes during pregnancy in multiple sclerosis. The CDR3 consists of 14 residues. V shed 4 bases and J shed 12 bases, with 17 bases lying between them. Germline CDR1 SGHNT, CDR2 YYREEE (reference sequence). This sequence was found in a female donor with multiple sclerosis, enrolled in a pregnancy study. The rearrangement uses TRBV5-4 and TRBJ1-6; possibly TRBD1 for D (5 bases). The material was peripheral blood, obtained in the second trimester of pregnancy. The chain's CDR3 is CASSPVLQGQPLHF. CDR3 DNA: TGTGCCAGCAGCCCCGTCCTCCAGGGCCAACCCCTCCACTTT.